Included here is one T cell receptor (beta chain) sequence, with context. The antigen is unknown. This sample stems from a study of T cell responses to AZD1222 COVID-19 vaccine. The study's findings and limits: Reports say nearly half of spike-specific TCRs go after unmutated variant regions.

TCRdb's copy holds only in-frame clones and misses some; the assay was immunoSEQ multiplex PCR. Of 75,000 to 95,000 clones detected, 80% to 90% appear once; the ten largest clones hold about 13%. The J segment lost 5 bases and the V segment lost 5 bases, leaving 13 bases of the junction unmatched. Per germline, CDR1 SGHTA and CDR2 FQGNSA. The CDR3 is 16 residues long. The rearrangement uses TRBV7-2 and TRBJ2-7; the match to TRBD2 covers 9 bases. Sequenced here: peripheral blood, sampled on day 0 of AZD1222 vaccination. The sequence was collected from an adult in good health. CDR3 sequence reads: CASSPRGLAGPHEQYF. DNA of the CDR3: TGTGCCAGCAGCCCACGGGGACTAGCTGGTCCCCACGAGCAGTACTTC. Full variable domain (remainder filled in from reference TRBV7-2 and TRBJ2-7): GAGVSQSPSNKVTEKGKDVELRCDPISGHTALYWYRQSLGQGLEFLIYFQGNSAPDKSGLPSDRFSAERTGGSVSTLTIQRTQQEDSAVYLCASSPRGLAGPHEQYFGPGTRLTVT.